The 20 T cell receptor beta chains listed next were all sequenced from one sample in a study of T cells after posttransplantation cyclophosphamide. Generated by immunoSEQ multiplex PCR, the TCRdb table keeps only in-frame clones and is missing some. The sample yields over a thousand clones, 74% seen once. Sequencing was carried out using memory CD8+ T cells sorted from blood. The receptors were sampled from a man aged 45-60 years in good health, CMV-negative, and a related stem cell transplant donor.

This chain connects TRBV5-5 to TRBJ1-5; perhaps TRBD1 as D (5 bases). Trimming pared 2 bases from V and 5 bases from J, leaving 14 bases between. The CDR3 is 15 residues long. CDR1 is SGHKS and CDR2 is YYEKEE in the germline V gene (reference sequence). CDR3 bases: TGTGCCAGCAGCTTCGACAGAACTTTGTATCAGCCCCAGCATTTT. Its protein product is CASSFDRTLYQPQHF.

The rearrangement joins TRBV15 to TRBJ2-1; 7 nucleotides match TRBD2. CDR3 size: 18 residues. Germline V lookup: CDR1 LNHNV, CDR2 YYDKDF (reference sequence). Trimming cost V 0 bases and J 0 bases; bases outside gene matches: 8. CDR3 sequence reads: CATSRDPVAGVSYNEQFF. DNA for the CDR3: TGTGCCACCAGCAGAGATCCAGTTGCGGGAGTCTCCTACAATGAGCAGTTCTTC.

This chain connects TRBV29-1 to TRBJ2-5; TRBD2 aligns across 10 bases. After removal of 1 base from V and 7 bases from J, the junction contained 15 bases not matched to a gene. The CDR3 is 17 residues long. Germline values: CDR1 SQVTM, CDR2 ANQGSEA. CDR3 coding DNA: TGCAGCGTTGAAGGGCTAGCGGGGGCCGAGGGAACGGTGACCCAGTACTTC. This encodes CSVEGLAGAEGTVTQYF.

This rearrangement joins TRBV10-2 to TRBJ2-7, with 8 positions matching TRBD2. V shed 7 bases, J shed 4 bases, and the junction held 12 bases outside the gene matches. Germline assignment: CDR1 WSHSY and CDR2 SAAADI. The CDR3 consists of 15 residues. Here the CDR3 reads CASTATGGPLYEQYF. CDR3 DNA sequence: TGCGCCAGCACTGCGACGGGAGGGCCTCTGTACGAGCAGTACTTC.

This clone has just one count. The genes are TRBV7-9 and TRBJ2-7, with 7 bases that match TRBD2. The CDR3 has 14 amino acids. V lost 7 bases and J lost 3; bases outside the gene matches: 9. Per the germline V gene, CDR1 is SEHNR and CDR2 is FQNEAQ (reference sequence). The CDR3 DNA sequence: TGTGCCAGCACCCATATCTCGGGGGGCTACGAGCAGTACTTC. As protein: CASTHISGGYEQYF.

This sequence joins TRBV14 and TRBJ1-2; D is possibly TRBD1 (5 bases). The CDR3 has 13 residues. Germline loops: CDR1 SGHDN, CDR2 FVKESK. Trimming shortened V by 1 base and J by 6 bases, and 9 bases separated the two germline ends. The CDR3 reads CASSQAGVHGYTF. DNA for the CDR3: TGTGCCAGCAGCCAAGCGGGGGTCCATGGCTACACCTTC.

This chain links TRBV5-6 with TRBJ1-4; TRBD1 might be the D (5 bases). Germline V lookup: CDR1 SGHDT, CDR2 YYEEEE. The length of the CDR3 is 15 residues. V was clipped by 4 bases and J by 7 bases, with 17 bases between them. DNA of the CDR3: TGTGCCAGCAGCGAACAAATGGGGCCGGGTGAAAAACTGTTTTTT. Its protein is CASSEQMGPGEKLFF.

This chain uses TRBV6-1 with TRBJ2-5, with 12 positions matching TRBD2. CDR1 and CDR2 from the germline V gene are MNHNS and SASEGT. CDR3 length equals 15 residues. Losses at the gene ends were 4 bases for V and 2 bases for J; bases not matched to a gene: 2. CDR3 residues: CASSVTSGGQETQYF. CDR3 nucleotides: TGTGCCAGCAGTGTTACTAGCGGGGGGCAAGAGACCCAGTACTTC.

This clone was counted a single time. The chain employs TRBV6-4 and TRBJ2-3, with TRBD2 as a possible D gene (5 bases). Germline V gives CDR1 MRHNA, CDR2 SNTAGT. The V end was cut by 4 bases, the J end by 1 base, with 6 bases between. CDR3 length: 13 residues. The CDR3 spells CASSAGGTDTQYF. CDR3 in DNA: TGTGCCAGCAGTGCCGGGGGCACAGATACGCAGTATTTT.

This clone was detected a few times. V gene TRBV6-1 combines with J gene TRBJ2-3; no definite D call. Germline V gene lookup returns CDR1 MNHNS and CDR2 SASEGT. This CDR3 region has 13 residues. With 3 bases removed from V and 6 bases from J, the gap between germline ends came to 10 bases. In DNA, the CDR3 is TGTGCCAGCAGTGATCGGCTCGGGGATACGCAGTATTTT. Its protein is CASSDRLGDTQYF.

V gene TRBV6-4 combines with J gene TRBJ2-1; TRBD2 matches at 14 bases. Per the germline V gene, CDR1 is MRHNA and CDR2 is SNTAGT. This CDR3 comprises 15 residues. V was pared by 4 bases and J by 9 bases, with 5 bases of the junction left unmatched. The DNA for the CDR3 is TGTGCCAGCAGTGGGACTAGCGGGGGGTTGGCTGAGCAGTTCTTC. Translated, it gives CASSGTSGGLAEQFF.

In DNA, the CDR3 is TGCGCCAGCAGCCATCTCCGACAGGGGGTTACTGAAGCTTTCTTT. Protein product: CASSHLRQGVTEAFF. J is TRBJ1-1 and V is TRBV4-3; 9 bases are a match to TRBD1. This CDR3 has 15 amino acids. Germline CDR1 is LGHNA and CDR2 is YSLEER. V lost 3 bases and J lost 5; bases outside the gene matches: 7.

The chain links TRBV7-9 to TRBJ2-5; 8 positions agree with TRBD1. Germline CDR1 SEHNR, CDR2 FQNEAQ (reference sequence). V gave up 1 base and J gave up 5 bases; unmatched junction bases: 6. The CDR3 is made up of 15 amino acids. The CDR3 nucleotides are TGTGCCAGCAGCTTAGGCTGGACAGGGAGGGAGACCCAGTACTTC. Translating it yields CASSLGWTGRETQYF.

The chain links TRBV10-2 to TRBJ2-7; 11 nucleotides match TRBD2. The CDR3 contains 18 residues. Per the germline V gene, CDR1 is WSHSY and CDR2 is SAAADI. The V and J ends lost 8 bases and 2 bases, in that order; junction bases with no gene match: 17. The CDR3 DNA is TGCGCCAGCGGGGGGGGACTAGCGGAAGGGGCCATGACCTACGAGCAGTACTTC. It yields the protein CASGGGLAEGAMTYEQYF.

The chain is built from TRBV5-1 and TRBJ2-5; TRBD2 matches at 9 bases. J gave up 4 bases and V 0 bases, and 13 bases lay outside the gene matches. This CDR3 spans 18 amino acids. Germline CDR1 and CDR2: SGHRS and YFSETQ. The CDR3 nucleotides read TGCGCCAGCAGCTTGGACGTCAGCGGGGGGACTATTGTAGAGACCCAGTACTTC. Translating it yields CASSLDVSGGTIVETQYF.

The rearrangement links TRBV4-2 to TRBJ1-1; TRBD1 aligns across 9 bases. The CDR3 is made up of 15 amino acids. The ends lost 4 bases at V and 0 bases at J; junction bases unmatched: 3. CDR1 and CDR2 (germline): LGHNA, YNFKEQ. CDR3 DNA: TGTGCCAGCAGCCCGGGACAGGGAATGAACACTGAAGCTTTCTTT. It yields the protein CASSPGQGMNTEAFF.

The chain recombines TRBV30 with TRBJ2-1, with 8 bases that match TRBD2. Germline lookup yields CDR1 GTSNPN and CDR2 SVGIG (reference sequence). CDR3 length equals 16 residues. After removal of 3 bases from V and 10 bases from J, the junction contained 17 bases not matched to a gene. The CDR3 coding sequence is TGTGCCTGGAGCCCCTTCGGGATAGCGGGATACCTAGAGCAGTTCTTC. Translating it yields CAWSPFGIAGYLEQFF.

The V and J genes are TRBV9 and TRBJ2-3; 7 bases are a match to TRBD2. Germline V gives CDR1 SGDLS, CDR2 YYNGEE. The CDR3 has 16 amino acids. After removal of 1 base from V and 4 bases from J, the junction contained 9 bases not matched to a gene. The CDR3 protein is CASSVSGGSSADTQYF. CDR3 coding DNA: TGTGCCAGCAGCGTAAGCGGCGGGAGCTCGGCAGATACGCAGTATTTT.

CDR3 region: CASSQGQGRYEQYF. The CDR3 DNA is TGCGCCAGCAGCCAGGGACAGGGCCGGTACGAGCAGTACTTC. The rearrangement joins TRBV5-1 to TRBJ2-7, with 9 bases fitting TRBD1. The V gene's germline CDR1 is SGHRS and CDR2 YFSETQ. The CDR3 contains 14 residues. V lost 4 bases to trimming and J lost 4 bases; unmatched junction nucleotides: 6.

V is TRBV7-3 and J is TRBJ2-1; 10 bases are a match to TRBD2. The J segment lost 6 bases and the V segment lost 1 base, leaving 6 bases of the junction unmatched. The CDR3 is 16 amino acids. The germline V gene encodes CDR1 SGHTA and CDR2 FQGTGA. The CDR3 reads CASSLIASGGFNEQFF. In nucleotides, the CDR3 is TGTGCCAGCAGCTTAATAGCTAGCGGGGGCTTCAATGAGCAGTTCTTC.